This T cell receptor beta chain is from a study of blood T cell repertoires in COVID-19. V dropped 7 bases and J dropped 3 bases, with 22 bases sitting between them. The CDR3 runs to 18 residues. The germline V gene has CDR1 LGHDT and CDR2 YNNKEL (reference sequence). Clinical histories supplied by participants themselves formed the basis of cohort assignment. As processed by the authors: Using reference gene primer amplification, nucleated cell counts were estimated. Assay: immunoSEQ multiplex PCR; the TCRdb copy retains only in-frame clones and omits some. The D gene and trimming were derived from the DNA, and the V and J assignments and clone size from that table. Of some 400,000 clones listed, around 87% are singletons.

Sequenced input: PBMCs or T cells enriched from blood (not recorded which). This clonotype originated in a man younger than 40 who had recovered from COVID-19. The chain joins TRBV3-1 (or the pseudogene TRBV3-2) to TRBJ2-6, with D maybe TRBD1 (6 bases). As DNA, the CDR3 is TGTGCCAGCATCGGAAAACAGGGTTGGGTCCGTGGGGCCAACGTCCTGACTTTC. As protein: CASIGKQGWVRGANVLTF.